This T cell receptor (beta chain) was documented in a study of blood T cell repertoires in COVID-19. Overall study context: Samples taken during acute and convalescent COVID-19 were collected in the United States, Italy and Spain. PBMCs, B-cell-depleted T cells, or T cells provided the cDNA or gDNA that made up the material.

In the original analysis: Amplified reference gene primers provided the basis for estimating nucleated cell counts. This table comes from immunoSEQ multiplex PCR, and its TCRdb copy is limited to in-frame clones, with some not included. V, J and clone size derive from that table, while D and trimming were established from the DNA sequence. The sample includes 140,000 or so clones, roughly 79% of them seen just once. Trimming cost V 4 bases and J 1 base, with 8 bases left between them. CDR1 SGHNT and CDR2 YYREEE come from the germline V gene (reference sequence). The CDR3 runs to 13 residues. Material: peripheral blood. This sequence originates from a human donor in a cohort sampled during active COVID-19. The rearrangement uses TRBV5-4 and TRBJ1-1; D is unresolved. The CDR3 spells CASSPRGNTEAFF. The CDR3 nucleotides read TGTGCCAGCAGCCCCCGAGGGAACACTGAAGCTTTCTTT. The full variable domain, in which reference TRBV5-4 and TRBJ1-1 provide the parts outside the CDR3, is ETGVTQSPTHLIKTRGQQVTLRCSSQSGHNTVSWYQQALGQGPQFIFQYYREEENGRGNFPPRFSGLQFPNYSSELNVNALELDDSALYLCASSPRGNTEAFFGQGTRLTVV.